The 23 T cell receptor beta chains below were found in one sample sequenced in a study of blood T cell repertoires in COVID-19. TCRdb keeps only in-frame clones here, not all; method: immunoSEQ multiplex PCR. This sample has roughly 150,000 clones, with roughly 86% found just once. The source material was peripheral blood. These receptors all come from an elderly woman with COVID-19, enrolled during active disease.

This clone was picked up a small number of times. The rearrangement uses TRBV3-1 (or the pseudogene TRBV3-2) and TRBJ1-6; D not resolved. Germline V CDR1 and CDR2: LGHDT, YNNKEL (reference sequence). CDR3 length equals 12 residues. V was cut by 3 bases and J by 8 bases, with 5 bases left in between. The CDR3: CASSQTYSPLHF. In nucleotides, the CDR3 is TGTGCCAGCAGCCAGACATATTCACCCCTCCACTTT.

This chain uses TRBV13 with TRBJ2-7; TRBD2 is a possible D gene (6 bases). CDR3 length equals 14 residues. The V gene lost 5 bases and the J gene lost 3 bases, with 14 bases spanning the gap. In germline, CDR1 is PRHDT, CDR2 FYEKMQ (reference sequence). CDR3 residues: CASSRPGRSYEQYF. Written as DNA, the CDR3 is TGTGCCAGCAGCCGACCTGGGAGGAGCTACGAGCAGTACTTC. The full variable domain, with the rest looked up from reference TRBV13 and TRBJ2-7, is AAGVIQSPRHLIKEKRETATLKCYPIPRHDTVYWYQQGPGQDPQFLISFYEKMQSDKGSIPDRFSAQQFSDYHSELNMSSLELGDSALYFCASSRPGRSYEQYFGPGTRLTVT.

This clone turned up a few times. The V call is TRBV11-3, the J call TRBJ1-6, with TRBD1 matching over 8 bases. Per the germline V gene, CDR1 is SGHNT and CDR2 is YENEEA. V lost 4 bases, J lost 10 bases, and 12 bases stayed unmatched. CDR3 length equals 16 residues. DNA for the CDR3: TGTGCCAGCAGCTCCCCTCCTGGACAGGGACGGTCACCCCTCCACTTT. This codes for CASSSPPGQGRSPLHF.

This clone was counted once. One end of the junction does not line up with germline, which may come from a read error. The chain carries TRBV6-1 and TRBJ2-6; a possible D gene is TRBD1 (5 bases). Germline V lookup: CDR1 MNHNS, CDR2 SASEGT. CDR3 length: 15 amino acids. As DNA, the CDR3 is TGTGCCAGCACTGAATGGGGCCCTGGGGCCAACGTCCTGACTTTC. It is translated as CASTEWGPGANVLTF.

The gene calls are TRBV5-5 and TRBJ2-7, with a possible D match to TRBD2 (6 bases). The CDR3 loop spans 13 amino acids. Per germline, CDR1 SGHKS and CDR2 YYEKEE (reference sequence). V was cut by 4 bases and J by 6 bases, with 14 bases left in between. The CDR3 sequence: CASSPVRGGEQYF. The CDR3 nucleotides read TGTGCCAGCAGCCCAGTGAGGGGAGGCGAGCAGTACTTC.

This chain links TRBV19 with TRBJ1-1; 7 bases are shared with TRBD1. The CDR3 sequence is 14 residues long. In germline, CDR1 is LNHDA, CDR2 SQIVND (reference sequence). The V segment lost 6 bases and the J segment 5 bases; nucleotides outside the gene matches: 9. The CDR3 nucleotides read TGTGCCAGTAGACGGACAGGCGGGGATACTGAAGCTTTCTTT. Its protein is CASRRTGGDTEAFF.

V is TRBV2 and J is TRBJ2-7; 13 bases fit TRBD2. Germline assignment: CDR1 SNHLY and CDR2 FYNNEI. This CDR3 is 14 amino acids long. V was clipped by 10 bases and J by 4 bases; unmatched bases: 7. The CDR3 here is CATGGTSGAYEQYF. The CDR3 bases are TGTGCCACCGGCGGGACTAGCGGGGCTTACGAGCAGTACTTC.

The sample holds a few counts of this clone. The V gene is TRBV5-4, the J gene TRBJ2-1; 16 bases agree with TRBD2. This CDR3 is 19 amino acids long. Per germline, CDR1 SGHNT and CDR2 YYREEE (reference sequence). V trimming: 3 bases; J trimming: 3 bases; junction bases outside the gene matches: 9. CDR3 protein: CASSSRGLAGGPGYNEQFF. The CDR3 DNA reads as TGTGCCAGCAGCTCCCGGGGACTAGCGGGAGGGCCCGGCTACAATGAGCAGTTCTTC.

The chain is built from TRBV28 and TRBJ2-7, with no clear D. V lost 10 bases and J lost 7, with 20 bases in between. CDR1 is MDHEN, CDR2 SYDVKM, per germline. CDR3 length: 13 amino acids. CDR3 nucleotide sequence: TGTGCCACCACCGACTCCCCAGCGTGGGAGCAGTACTTC. This encodes CATTDSPAWEQYF.

This chain links TRBV3-1 (or the pseudogene TRBV3-2) with TRBJ2-7; TRBD2 is a possible D gene (5 bases). Germline V gene sequence: CDR1 LGHDT, CDR2 YNNKEL (reference sequence). Trimming removed 1 base from V and 0 bases from J, with 10 bases in between. The CDR3 has 15 amino acids. The CDR3 DNA reads TGTGCCAGCAGCCAAGGACGAGGGAGCTCCTACGAGCAGTACTTC. Protein product: CASSQGRGSSYEQYF.

This chain uses TRBV7-9 with TRBJ2-1; the D gene is possibly TRBD1 (6 bases). Per germline, CDR1 SEHNR and CDR2 FQNEAQ (reference sequence). The CDR3 loop spans 12 amino acids. The V and J ends lost 5 bases and 8 bases respectively, with 10 bases between them. The CDR3 DNA reads as TGTGCCAGCAGCCTACAGGGCCATGAGCAGTTCTTC. Translation: CASSLQGHEQFF. The full variable domain, in which reference TRBV7-9 and TRBJ2-1 provide the parts outside the CDR3, is DTGVSQNPRHKITKRGQNVTFRCDPISEHNRLYWYRQTLGQGPEFLTYFQNEAQLEKSRLLSDRFSAERPKGSFSTLEIQRTEQGDSAMYLCASSLQGHEQFFGPGTRLTVL.

The chain joins TRBV18 to TRBJ2-1, with TRBD1 matching over 9 bases. The ends lost 1 base at V and 3 bases at J; junction bases unmatched: 1. There are 15 residues in the CDR3. From germline, CDR1 is KGHSH and CDR2 LQKENI. The CDR3 region is CASSPRTGDYNEQFF. In nucleotides, the CDR3 is TGTGCCAGCTCACCACGGACAGGGGACTACAATGAGCAGTTCTTC.

The rearrangement links TRBV4-1 to TRBJ2-2; no firm D call. V lost 1 base and J 1 base, leaving 4 bases between the germline ends. This CDR3 spans 14 amino acids. Germline V CDR1 and CDR2: MGHRA, YSYEKL. CDR3 sequence: CASSQAGNTGELFF. The DNA for the CDR3 is TGCGCCAGCAGCCAAGCCGGGAACACCGGGGAGCTGTTTTTT.

This chain connects TRBV11-2 to TRBJ1-4; TRBD1 matches at 8 bases. V trimming: 5 bases; J trimming: 2 bases; junction bases outside the gene matches: 10. The length of the CDR3 is 17 residues. The germline V gene has CDR1 SGHAT and CDR2 FQNNGV. CDR3 residues: CASSLGQGYSTNEKLFF. CDR3 in DNA: TGTGCCAGCAGCCTCGGACAGGGCTATTCGACTAATGAAAAACTGTTTTTT.

V usage is TRBV28 and J usage is TRBJ2-7, with a tentative D call TRBD1 (6 bases). The CDR3 covers 19 residues. V dropped 4 bases and J dropped 2 bases, with 27 bases sitting between them. Germline CDR1 is MDHEN and CDR2 is SYDVKM. The CDR3 protein is CASSSTVITRGRQPYEQYF. For the CDR3, the DNA is TGTGCCAGCAGTTCTACAGTTATCACTAGGGGGAGACAGCCCTACGAGCAGTACTTC.

The CDR3: CASSYTGSYGYTF. The DNA for the CDR3 is TGTGCCAGTAGTTATACAGGGTCCTATGGCTACACCTTC. The chain recombines TRBV19 with TRBJ1-2; D might be TRBD1 (6 bases). Germline lookup yields CDR1 LNHDA and CDR2 SQIVND (reference sequence). With 5 bases removed from V and 4 bases from J, the gap between germline ends came to 11 bases. The CDR3 extends over 13 amino acids.

This chain joins TRBV5-1 and TRBJ1-4; weak D call: TRBD1 (6 bases). The CDR3 contains 14 residues. V was trimmed by 6 bases and J by 0 bases, leaving 9 bases between them. Per germline, CDR1 SGHRS and CDR2 YFSETQ. The CDR3 is CASKGVPTNEKLFF. The DNA for the CDR3 is TGCGCCAGCAAGGGGGTTCCAACTAATGAAAAACTGTTTTTT. The complete variable domain, with remaining parts taken from reference TRBV5-1 and TRBJ1-4, reads KAGVTQTPRYLIKTRGQQVTLSCSPISGHRSVSWYQQTPGQGLQFLFEYFSETQRNKGNFPGRFSGRQFSNSRSEMNVSTLELGDSALYLCASKGVPTNEKLFFGSGTQLSVL.

The chain is built from TRBV27 and TRBJ1-2; tentatively, D is TRBD1 (5 bases). Trimming removed 6 bases at V and 0 bases at J, with 14 bases between. CDR1 MNHEY and CDR2 SMNVEV come from the germline V gene (reference sequence). The CDR3 is 15 residues long. DNA for the CDR3: TGTGCCAGCAGCCTCCTGGGGGGAGCTAACTATGGCTACACCTTC. Amino acids: CASSLLGGANYGYTF.

This clone came up a few times. V gene TRBV19 combines with J gene TRBJ2-1, with D possibly matching TRBD2 (5 bases). This CDR3 comprises 13 residues. Per germline, CDR1 LNHDA and CDR2 SQIVND (reference sequence). The germline V and J ends were trimmed by 2 bases and 14 bases, with 16 bases remaining between them. The CDR3 loop reads CASSILAHGAEFF. DNA for the CDR3: TGTGCCAGTAGTATACTAGCTCACGGAGCGGAGTTCTTC. Drawing the rest from reference TRBV19 and TRBJ2-1, the complete variable domain is DGGITQSPKYLFRKEGQNVTLSCEQNLNHDAMYWYRQDPGQGLRLIYYSQIVNDFQKGDIAEGYSVSREKKESFPLTVTSAQKNPTAFYLCASSILAHGAEFFGPGTRLTVL.

The gene calls are TRBV27 and TRBJ1-2; D is uncertain. The V gene's germline CDR1 is MNHEY and CDR2 SMNVEV (reference sequence). V was clipped by 3 bases and J by 4 bases, with 9 bases between them. This CDR3 is built from 13 residues. CDR3 residues: CASSFGLRYGYTF. DNA for the CDR3: TGTGCCAGCAGTTTTGGCTTACGCTATGGCTACACCTTC.

V usage is TRBV7-2 and J usage is TRBJ2-7; D is perhaps TRBD1 (6 bases). The V end was cut by 4 bases, the J end by 7 bases, with 17 bases between. The CDR3 spans 14 residues. CDR1 and CDR2 (germline): SGHTA, FQGNSA. The CDR3 loop reads CASSWMDSLGEQYF. Here the CDR3 DNA reads TGTGCCAGCAGCTGGATGGACAGCCTGGGGGAGCAGTACTTC.

The V call is TRBV2, the J call TRBJ1-4; unclear D gene. The length of the CDR3 is 13 residues. The germline V and J ends were trimmed by 8 bases and 0 bases, with 7 bases remaining between them. Germline V gives CDR1 SNHLY, CDR2 FYNNEI. CDR3 coding DNA: TGTGCCAGCGAGACTCCAACTAATGAAAAACTGTTTTTT. This codes for CASETPTNEKLFF.

The chain is built from TRBV28 and TRBJ2-7; the match to TRBD2 covers 7 bases. In germline, CDR1 is MDHEN, CDR2 SYDVKM. V shed 7 bases and J 1 base; nucleotides not matched to a gene: 10. The CDR3 is 15 residues long. The CDR3 nucleotides are TGTGCCAGCAATCCAACTAGCGCAACGTCCTACGAGCAGTACTTC. Its protein product is CASNPTSATSYEQYF.